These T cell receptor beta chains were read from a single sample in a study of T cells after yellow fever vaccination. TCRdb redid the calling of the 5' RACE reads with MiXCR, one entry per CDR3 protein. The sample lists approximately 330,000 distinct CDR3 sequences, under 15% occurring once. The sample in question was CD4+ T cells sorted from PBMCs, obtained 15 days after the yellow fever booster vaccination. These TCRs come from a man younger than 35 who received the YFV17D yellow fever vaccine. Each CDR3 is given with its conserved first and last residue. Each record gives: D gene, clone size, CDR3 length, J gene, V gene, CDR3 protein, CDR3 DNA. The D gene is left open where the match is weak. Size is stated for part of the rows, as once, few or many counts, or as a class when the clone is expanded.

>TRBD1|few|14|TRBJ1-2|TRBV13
CATSTGVYDYGYTF
TGTGCCACGTCGACAGGGGTTTACGACTATGGCTACACCTTC
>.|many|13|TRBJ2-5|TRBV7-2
CASSWTIQETQYF
TGTGCCAGCAGCTGGACCATCCAAGAGACCCAGTACTTC
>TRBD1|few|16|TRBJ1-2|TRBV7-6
CASSFLADGTAYGYTF
TGTGCCAGCAGCTTTTTGGCCGACGGGACAGCCTATGGCTACACCTTC
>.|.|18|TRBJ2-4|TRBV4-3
CASSQDTYPGVLRDIQYF
TGCGCCAGCAGCCAAGATACGTACCCTGGGGTGCTGCGGGACATTCAGTACTTC
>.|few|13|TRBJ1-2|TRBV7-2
CASSPPRSYGYTF
TGTGCCAGCAGCCCGCCGCGGAGCTATGGCTACACCTTC
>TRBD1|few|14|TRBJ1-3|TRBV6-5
CASSYSGGGNTIYF
TGTGCCAGCAGTTACTCAGGGGGCGGAAACACCATATATTTT
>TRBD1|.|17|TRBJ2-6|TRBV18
CASSLGQGNSGANVLTF
TGTGCCAGCTCACTGGGACAGGGAAACTCTGGGGCCAACGTCCTGACTTTC
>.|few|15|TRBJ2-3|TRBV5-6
CASSLGQLSTDTQYF
TGTGCCAGCAGCTTGGGCCAATTGAGCACAGATACGCAGTATTTT
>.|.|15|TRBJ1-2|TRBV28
CASSLWAGRGDGYTF
TGTGCCAGCAGTCTATGGGCGGGCAGGGGAGATGGCTACACCTTC
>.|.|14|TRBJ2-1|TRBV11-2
CASSLERTTYEQFF
TGTGCCAGCAGCTTAGAAAGGACCACCTATGAGCAGTTCTTC
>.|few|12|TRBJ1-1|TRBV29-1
CSVVVAATEAFF
TGCAGCGTTGTTGTTGCGGCCACTGAAGCTTTCTTT
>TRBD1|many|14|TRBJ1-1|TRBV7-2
CASSRDRFFTEAFF
TGTGCCAGCAGCCGGGACAGATTTTTCACTGAAGCTTTCTTT
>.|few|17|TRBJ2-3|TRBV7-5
CISVPEASGLPPDTQYF
.
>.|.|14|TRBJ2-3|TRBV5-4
CASSTAGPTDTQYF
TGTGCCAGCAGCACCGCCGGGCCCACAGATACGCAGTATTTT
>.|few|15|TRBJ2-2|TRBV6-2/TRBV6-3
CASTPVGFGTGELFF
TGTGCCAGCACCCCTGTAGGCTTTGGCACCGGGGAGCTGTTTTTT
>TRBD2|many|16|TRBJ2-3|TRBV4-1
CASSLVSGGGTDTQYF
TGCGCCAGCAGCCTAGTAAGCGGGGGGGGCACAGATACGCAGTATTTT
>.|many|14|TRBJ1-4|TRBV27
CASKLGHHNEKLFF
TGTGCCAGCAAGTTGGGACACCATAATGAAAAACTGTTTTTT
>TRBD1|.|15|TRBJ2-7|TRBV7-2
CASSLAPLTGGEQYF
TGTGCCAGCAGCTTAGCCCCTCTGACAGGGGGCGAGCAGTACTTC
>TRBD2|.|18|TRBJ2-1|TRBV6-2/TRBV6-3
CASSYSSGGPPSYNEQFF
TGTGCCAGCAGTTACTCTAGCGGGGGGCCACCCTCCTACAATGAGCAGTTCTTC
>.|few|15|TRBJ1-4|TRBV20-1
CSARDPGGSNEKLFF
TGCAGTGCTAGAGATCCGGGGGGAAGTAATGAAAAACTGTTTTTT
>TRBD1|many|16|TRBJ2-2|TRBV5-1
CASSLDGQGIIGELFF
TGCGCCAGCAGCTTGGACGGACAGGGGATCATCGGGGAGCTGTTTTTT